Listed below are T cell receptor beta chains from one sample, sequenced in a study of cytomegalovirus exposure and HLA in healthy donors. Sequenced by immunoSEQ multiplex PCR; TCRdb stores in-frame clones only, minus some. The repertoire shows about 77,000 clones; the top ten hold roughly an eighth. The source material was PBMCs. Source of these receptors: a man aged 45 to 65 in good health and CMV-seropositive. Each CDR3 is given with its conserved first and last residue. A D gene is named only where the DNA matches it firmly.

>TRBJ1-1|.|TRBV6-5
CASSSDGQNTEAFF
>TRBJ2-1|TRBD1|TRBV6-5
CAVQGWNEQFF
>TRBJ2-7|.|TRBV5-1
CASREGSWTYEQYF
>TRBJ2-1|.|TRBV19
CASSIKLAGSYNEQFF
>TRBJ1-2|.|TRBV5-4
CASSPGGAHYGYTF
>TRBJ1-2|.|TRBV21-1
CASSTRHKRTGVNYGYTF
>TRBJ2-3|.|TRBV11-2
CASSFTDSSTQYF
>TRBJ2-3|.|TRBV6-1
CASSEIGGSTDTQYF
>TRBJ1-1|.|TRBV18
CASSPPGLEAFF
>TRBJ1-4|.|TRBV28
CASRYSGTIRGEKLFF
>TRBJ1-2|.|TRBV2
CASSAGGFYGYTF
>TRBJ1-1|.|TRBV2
CASTPDRNTEAFF
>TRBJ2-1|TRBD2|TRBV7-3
CASSFSSGAYNEQFF
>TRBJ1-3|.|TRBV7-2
CASSPSRTGNTIYF
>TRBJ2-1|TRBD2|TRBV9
CASSVGLAGDNEQFF
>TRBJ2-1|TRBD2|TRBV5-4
CASSSAGGPDEQFF
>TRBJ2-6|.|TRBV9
CASSIQGFGANVLTF
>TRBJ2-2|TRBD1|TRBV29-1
CSVGQGKVTGELFF
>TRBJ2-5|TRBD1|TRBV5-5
CASSLRDRGETQYF
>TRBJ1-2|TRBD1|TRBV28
CASSRTGYGYTF
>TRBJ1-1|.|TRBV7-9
CASSLGVEAFF
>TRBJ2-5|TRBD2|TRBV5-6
CASSFLGRRGGRETQYF
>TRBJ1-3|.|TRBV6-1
CACSGISGNTIYF
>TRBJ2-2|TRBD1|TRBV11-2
CASSSTGATGELFF
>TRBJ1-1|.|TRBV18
CASSPGQREGVGTEAFF
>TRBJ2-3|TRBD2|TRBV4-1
CASSAGLADTDTQYF
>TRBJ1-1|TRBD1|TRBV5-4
CASSPRDRGGTEAFF
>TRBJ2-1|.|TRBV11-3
CASSLAGYEQFF
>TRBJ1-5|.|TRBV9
CASSDSPNQPQHF
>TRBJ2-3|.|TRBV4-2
CASSQESTVSSDTQYF
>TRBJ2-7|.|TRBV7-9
CASSPGTYHYEQYF
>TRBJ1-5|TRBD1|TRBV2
CASRTGQGDYSNQPQHF
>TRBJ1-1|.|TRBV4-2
CASSQEATTSTEAFF
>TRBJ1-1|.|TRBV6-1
CASSEGYGNTEAFF
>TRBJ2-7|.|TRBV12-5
CASGSDPDEQYF
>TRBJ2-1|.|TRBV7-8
CASSLAERGYNEQFF
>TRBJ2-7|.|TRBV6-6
CASSPTFGVSVLEQYF
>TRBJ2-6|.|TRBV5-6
CASSLDFRRGANVLTF
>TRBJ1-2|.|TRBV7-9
CASSFSAGTYGYTF
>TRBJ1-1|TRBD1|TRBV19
CASSLPGQGHLGTEAFF
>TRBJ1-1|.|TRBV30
CAWSSKRRGTEAFF
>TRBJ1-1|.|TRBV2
CASIRSTEAFF
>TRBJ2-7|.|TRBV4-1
CASSQVIVSYEQYF
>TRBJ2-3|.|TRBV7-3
CASSLTSTSDTQYF
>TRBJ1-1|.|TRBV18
CASSYGTEAFF
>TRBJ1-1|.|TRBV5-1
CASSLEGVGTEAFF
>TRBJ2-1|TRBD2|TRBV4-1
CASSQALRTSGAYNEQFF
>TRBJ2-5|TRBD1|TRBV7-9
CASSSGQGSLNQETQYF
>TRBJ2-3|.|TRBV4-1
CASSQGPLLQGSGTDTQYF
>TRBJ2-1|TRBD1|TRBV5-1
CASSLATGGLNEQFF
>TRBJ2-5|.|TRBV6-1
CASSQRQYQETQYF
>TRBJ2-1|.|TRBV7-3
CASSLRVVGEQFF
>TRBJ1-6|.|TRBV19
CASSIRRQAISSPLHF
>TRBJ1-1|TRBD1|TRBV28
CASSPRTGGTEAFF
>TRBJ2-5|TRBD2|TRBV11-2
CASLAGGRTETQYF
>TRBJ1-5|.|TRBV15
CATSRAGGLNQPQHF
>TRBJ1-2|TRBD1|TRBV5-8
CASSPDRGNGYTF